These 24 T cell receptor beta chains came from one sample sequenced in a study of beta chain features in type 1 diabetes. Study results and limitations: Moderate yet significant TCRB CDR3 shortening was seen in Type 1 diabetes patients in all four CD4+ subsets.

Antigens of these TCRs are unknown. Expressed TCRB transcripts were sequenced, since all the RNA that had been isolated was reverse transcribed. Sequenced by immunoSEQ multiplex PCR; TCRdb stores in-frame clones only, minus some. The sample has about 99,000 clones, around 30% seen once; the top ten hold 0.53%. Input material: central memory CD4+ T cells from blood. These TCRs come from a woman under 30 with type 1 diabetes.

This chain uses TRBV18 with TRBJ2-3; D is ambiguous. Germline V gene sequence: CDR1 KGHSH, CDR2 LQKENI. Between the trimmed V and J ends, which lost 4 bases and 2 bases, there was a span of 13 bases. CDR3 length equals 15 residues. This CDR3 is CASSRITAHTDTQYF. The CDR3 DNA sequence: TGTGCCAGCTCACGCATCACAGCCCACACAGATACGCAGTATTTT. Full variable domain (remainder filled in from reference TRBV18 and TRBJ2-3): NAGVMQNPRHLVRRRGQEARLRCSPMKGHSHVYWYRQLPEEGLKFMVYLQKENIIDESGMPKERFSAEFPKEGPSILRIQQVVRGDSAAYFCASSRITAHTDTQYFGPGTRLTVL.

This rearrangement joins TRBV11-3 to TRBJ2-1; TRBD2 agrees at 9 bases. CDR1 SGHNT and CDR2 YENEEA come from the germline V gene. This CDR3 region has 18 residues. The V gene end was trimmed by 5 bases and the J gene end by 7 bases; junction bases not matched to a gene: 18. The CDR3 nucleotides are TGTGCCAGCAGCGAGGGGGGAGGCGGGAGGGCAGAATGGAATGAGCAGTTCTTC. Protein sequence: CASSEGGGGRAEWNEQFF.

This chain joins TRBV11-2 and TRBJ2-7; TRBD1 matches at 7 bases. The junction had 15 bases not matched to a gene; V was cut back by 5 bases and J by 2 bases. CDR3 length: 17 amino acids. Germline lookup yields CDR1 SGHAT and CDR2 FQNNGV. This CDR3 reads CASSPVNRGRGTYEQYF. The CDR3 region has the DNA TGTGCCAGCAGCCCCGTTAACAGGGGCCGAGGGACCTACGAGCAGTACTTC.

CDR3 loop: CASQRSVELYNEQFF. The CDR3 DNA follows: TGTGCCAGCCAGAGGTCAGTGGAGCTATACAATGAGCAGTTCTTC. V is TRBV18 and J is TRBJ2-1; no clear D gene. The germline V and J ends were trimmed by 8 bases and 4 bases, with 18 bases remaining between them. The CDR3 loop spans 15 amino acids. Germline-derived CDR1 and CDR2 are KGHSH and LQKENI. Full variable domain (outside the CDR3, taken from reference TRBV18 and TRBJ2-1): NAGVMQNPRHLVRRRGQEARLRCSPMKGHSHVYWYRQLPEEGLKFMVYLQKENIIDESGMPKERFSAEFPKEGPSILRIQQVVRGDSAAYFCASQRSVELYNEQFFGPGTRLTVL.

This clone turned up a few times. CDR3 region: CASSLGQGASYNEQFF. The CDR3 region has the DNA TGCGCCAGCAGCTTGGGACAGGGGGCGTCCTACAATGAGCAGTTCTTC. J is TRBJ2-1 and V is TRBV5-1; 10 bases line up with TRBD1. The CDR3 totals 16 residues. V shed 0 bases, J shed 1 base, and the junction held 1 base outside the gene matches. Germline CDR1 and CDR2: SGHRS and YFSETQ. The full variable domain, with the rest looked up from reference TRBV5-1 and TRBJ2-1, is KAGVTQTPRYLIKTRGQQVTLSCSPISGHRSVSWYQQTPGQGLQFLFEYFSETQRNKGNFPGRFSGRQFSNSRSEMNVSTLELGDSALYLCASSLGQGASYNEQFFGPGTRLTVL.

This chain links TRBV7-3 with TRBJ1-1; TRBD1 agrees at 8 bases. This CDR3 region has 14 residues. J gave up 4 bases and V 4 bases, and 5 bases lay outside the gene matches. Germline-derived CDR1 and CDR2 are SGHTA and FQGTGA. Here the CDR3 reads CASSSRQGFTEAFF. The CDR3 nucleotides read TGTGCCAGCAGCTCACGACAGGGGTTCACTGAAGCTTTCTTT.

The rearrangement uses TRBV5-4 and TRBJ1-2, with a weak D call TRBD1 (6 bases). This CDR3 spans 16 amino acids. In germline, CDR1 is SGHNT, CDR2 YYREEE (reference sequence). Trimming left V 4 bases short and J 6 bases short, with 22 bases between. The CDR3 loop reads CASSPVRADSRDGYTF. The CDR3 DNA is TGTGCCAGCAGCCCAGTGAGGGCGGACAGTCGGGATGGCTACACCTTC. The full variable domain, with the rest looked up from reference TRBV5-4 and TRBJ1-2, is ETGVTQSPTHLIKTRGQQVTLRCSSQSGHNTVSWYQQALGQGPQFIFQYYREEENGRGNFPPRFSGLQFPNYSSELNVNALELDDSALYLCASSPVRADSRDGYTFGSGTRLTVV.

This clone occurred a few times. J is TRBJ2-5 and V is TRBV30; the D is unclear. Germline loops: CDR1 GTSNPN, CDR2 SVGIG (reference sequence). Trimming cost V 2 bases and J 2 bases, with 6 bases left between them. The CDR3 runs 12 residues. The CDR3 protein is CAWSPGQETQYF. CDR3 DNA sequence: TGTGCCTGGAGTCCGGGTCAAGAGACCCAGTACTTC.

The chain employs TRBV11-2 and TRBJ2-3; the match to TRBD2 covers 9 bases. V was clipped by 4 bases and J by 3 bases; unmatched bases: 17. Germline CDR1 reads SGHAT; CDR2 reads FQNNGV. There are 19 residues in the CDR3. Written as DNA, the CDR3 is TGTGCCAGCAGCTCCCTATTTAGCGGGAGTGGGGGTTGGACAGATACGCAGTATTTT. Translated: CASSSLFSGSGGWTDTQYF.

V is TRBV27 and J is TRBJ1-1; D may be TRBD1 (6 bases). Germline loops: CDR1 MNHEY, CDR2 SMNVEV (reference sequence). Trimming pared 3 bases from V and 3 bases from J, leaving 26 bases between. This CDR3 has 19 residues. The chain's CDR3 is CASSFNPDRRRNWDTEAFF. The CDR3 coding sequence is TGTGCCAGCAGTTTTAACCCAGACAGGAGAAGAAATTGGGACACTGAAGCTTTCTTT.

The rearrangement uses TRBV5-1 and TRBJ1-3; D unclear. In germline, CDR1 is SGHRS, CDR2 YFSETQ. V was trimmed by 4 bases and J by 2 bases, leaving 13 bases between them. The CDR3 runs to 15 residues. CDR3 protein: CASSPEGSPGNTIYF. CDR3 nucleotide sequence: TGCGCCAGCAGCCCGGAGGGCAGTCCTGGAAACACCATATATTTT.

This clone was observed a handful of times. The chain couples TRBV7-2 to TRBJ2-7, with D maybe TRBD1 (6 bases). Trimming left V 5 bases short and J 7 bases short, with 15 bases between. Germline V lookup: CDR1 SGHTA, CDR2 FQGNSA. This CDR3 region has 13 residues. The CDR3 loop is CASSPDSVGEQYF. CDR3 coding DNA: TGTGCCAGCAGCCCGGACAGTGTGGGGGAGCAGTACTTC. The entire variable domain, with the rest obtained from reference TRBV7-2 and TRBJ2-7, is as follows: GAGVSQSPSNKVTEKGKDVELRCDPISGHTALYWYRQSLGQGLEFLIYFQGNSAPDKSGLPSDRFSAERTGGSVSTLTIQRTQQEDSAVYLCASSPDSVGEQYFGPGTRLTVT.

The chain recombines TRBV9 with TRBJ2-1; a weak D match, TRBD1 (5 bases). The CDR3 covers 13 residues. V lost 0 bases and J lost 8, with 9 bases in between. Germline CDR1 SGDLS, CDR2 YYNGEE. The DNA of the CDR3 is TGTGCCAGCAGCGTAGATAAAGGGGATGAGCAGTTCTTC. Its translation: CASSVDKGDEQFF.

The chain joins TRBV30 to TRBJ1-2; D may be TRBD1 (5 bases). CDR3 length: 13 residues. Trimming shortened V by 0 bases and J by 13 bases, and 18 bases separated the two germline ends. Germline V gene data show CDR1 as GTSNPN and CDR2 as SVGIG (reference sequence). In DNA form, the CDR3 reads TGTGCCTGGAGTGTTACGGGACTCTCGTCGGGCACCTTC. Translation gives CAWSVTGLSSGTF. The complete variable domain, with remaining parts taken from reference TRBV30 and TRBJ1-2, reads SQTIHQWPATLVQPVGSPLSLECTVEGTSNPNLYWYRQAAGRGLQLLFYSVGIGQISSEVPQNLSASRPQDRQFILSSKKLLLSDSGFYLCAWSVTGLSSGTFGSGTRLTVV.

Only a few counts were recorded for this clone. The V and J genes are TRBV29-1 and TRBJ1-4, with TRBD1 matching over 8 bases. In germline, CDR1 is SQVTM, CDR2 ANQGSEA. With V trimmed by 6 bases and J by 5 bases, 14 bases remained unmatched. CDR3 length: 16 amino acids. The chain's CDR3 is CSVSGTGHYGNEKLFF. Written as DNA, the CDR3 is TGCAGCGTCTCCGGGACAGGCCATTATGGGAATGAAAAACTGTTTTTT.

The chain combines TRBV2 with TRBJ2-4; TRBD2 agrees at 11 bases. V was clipped by 6 bases and J by 1 base; unmatched bases: 8. This CDR3 spans 17 amino acids. Per germline, CDR1 SNHLY and CDR2 FYNNEI. CDR3 amino acids: CASRGTSGGRAKNIQYF. The CDR3 nucleotides are TGTGCCAGCAGGGGGACTAGCGGTGGGCGGGCCAAAAACATTCAGTACTTC.

V is TRBV18 and J is TRBJ2-7, with 10 bases matching TRBD1. The germline gives CDR1 KGHSH, CDR2 LQKENI. Unmatched junction bases numbered 1, after V lost 3 bases and J lost 2 bases. The length of the CDR3 is 14 residues. The CDR3 loop is CASSPGQGTYEQYV. The CDR3 coding sequence is TGTGCCAGCTCACCGGGACAGGGGACCTACGAGCAGTACGTC.

This clone was detected only once. The chain links TRBV11-3 to TRBJ2-7, with D possibly being TRBD2 (6 bases). CDR1 is SGHNT, CDR2 YENEEA, per germline. Trimming took 5 bases from V and 0 from J, leaving 11 bases between them. The length of the CDR3 is 14 residues. CDR3 sequence (DNA): TGTGCCAGCAGCCCAGGAGGGCACTCCTACGAGCAGTACTTC. It is translated as CASSPGGHSYEQYF.

This chain connects TRBV19 to TRBJ1-2, with no clear D. The CDR3 sequence is 13 residues long. The germline V gene has CDR1 LNHDA and CDR2 SQIVND (reference sequence). Trimming left V 6 bases short and J 0 bases short, with 8 bases between. Written as DNA, the CDR3 is TGTGCCAGTAGGCGGGCCTCTAACTATGGCTACACCTTC. Translated: CASRRASNYGYTF.

In this sample, this clone turned up a few times. The chain employs TRBV4-2 and TRBJ2-3; D uncertain. The CDR3 totals 11 residues. In germline, CDR1 is LGHNA, CDR2 YNFKEQ. With 5 bases removed from V and 6 bases from J, the gap between germline ends came to 6 bases. The CDR3 nucleotides read TGTGCCAGCAGCAACGGTGATACGCAGTATTTT. Protein sequence: CASSNGDTQYF.

The chain joins TRBV6-6 to TRBJ2-5; TRBD1 aligns across 7 bases. This CDR3 is built from 14 residues. The junction had 10 bases not matched to a gene; V was cut back by 7 bases and J by 5 bases. In germline, CDR1 is MNHNY, CDR2 SVGAGI (reference sequence). CDR3 nucleotide sequence: TGTGCCAGCAAACGGGGCCGAGGGGGCGAGACCCAGTACTTC. Translating gives CASKRGRGGETQYF.

This clone was seen only a few times. This chain joins TRBV19 and TRBJ1-5; TRBD1 matches 7 bases. The CDR3 runs to 16 residues. Looked up from germline, CDR1 is LNHDA and CDR2 is SQIVND (reference sequence). Trimming cost V 6 bases and J 6 bases; bases outside gene matches: 14. CDR3 residues: CASRMGRRGLGQPQHF. The CDR3 DNA reads as TGTGCCAGTAGGATGGGTAGGAGGGGGCTGGGTCAGCCCCAGCATTTT.

The gene calls are TRBV5-6 and TRBJ1-4, with D possibly matching TRBD1 (5 bases). This CDR3 contains 16 residues. From germline, CDR1 is SGHDT and CDR2 YYEEEE. V lost 0 bases to trimming and J lost 3 bases, with 12 bases between them. The CDR3 sequence: CASSLGRVGSNEKLFF. CDR3 bases: TGTGCCAGCAGCTTGGGCAGGGTGGGGTCTAATGAAAAACTGTTTTTT.

This rearrangement joins TRBV30 to TRBJ1-3, with 7 nucleotides matching TRBD1. The CDR3 length is 15 residues. V gave up 3 bases and J gave up 0 bases; unmatched junction bases: 5. The germline V gene encodes CDR1 GTSNPN and CDR2 SVGIG (reference sequence). Written as DNA, the CDR3 is TGTGCCTGGAGCTTGGGACAGATCTCTGGAAACACCATATATTTT. Translating gives CAWSLGQISGNTIYF.